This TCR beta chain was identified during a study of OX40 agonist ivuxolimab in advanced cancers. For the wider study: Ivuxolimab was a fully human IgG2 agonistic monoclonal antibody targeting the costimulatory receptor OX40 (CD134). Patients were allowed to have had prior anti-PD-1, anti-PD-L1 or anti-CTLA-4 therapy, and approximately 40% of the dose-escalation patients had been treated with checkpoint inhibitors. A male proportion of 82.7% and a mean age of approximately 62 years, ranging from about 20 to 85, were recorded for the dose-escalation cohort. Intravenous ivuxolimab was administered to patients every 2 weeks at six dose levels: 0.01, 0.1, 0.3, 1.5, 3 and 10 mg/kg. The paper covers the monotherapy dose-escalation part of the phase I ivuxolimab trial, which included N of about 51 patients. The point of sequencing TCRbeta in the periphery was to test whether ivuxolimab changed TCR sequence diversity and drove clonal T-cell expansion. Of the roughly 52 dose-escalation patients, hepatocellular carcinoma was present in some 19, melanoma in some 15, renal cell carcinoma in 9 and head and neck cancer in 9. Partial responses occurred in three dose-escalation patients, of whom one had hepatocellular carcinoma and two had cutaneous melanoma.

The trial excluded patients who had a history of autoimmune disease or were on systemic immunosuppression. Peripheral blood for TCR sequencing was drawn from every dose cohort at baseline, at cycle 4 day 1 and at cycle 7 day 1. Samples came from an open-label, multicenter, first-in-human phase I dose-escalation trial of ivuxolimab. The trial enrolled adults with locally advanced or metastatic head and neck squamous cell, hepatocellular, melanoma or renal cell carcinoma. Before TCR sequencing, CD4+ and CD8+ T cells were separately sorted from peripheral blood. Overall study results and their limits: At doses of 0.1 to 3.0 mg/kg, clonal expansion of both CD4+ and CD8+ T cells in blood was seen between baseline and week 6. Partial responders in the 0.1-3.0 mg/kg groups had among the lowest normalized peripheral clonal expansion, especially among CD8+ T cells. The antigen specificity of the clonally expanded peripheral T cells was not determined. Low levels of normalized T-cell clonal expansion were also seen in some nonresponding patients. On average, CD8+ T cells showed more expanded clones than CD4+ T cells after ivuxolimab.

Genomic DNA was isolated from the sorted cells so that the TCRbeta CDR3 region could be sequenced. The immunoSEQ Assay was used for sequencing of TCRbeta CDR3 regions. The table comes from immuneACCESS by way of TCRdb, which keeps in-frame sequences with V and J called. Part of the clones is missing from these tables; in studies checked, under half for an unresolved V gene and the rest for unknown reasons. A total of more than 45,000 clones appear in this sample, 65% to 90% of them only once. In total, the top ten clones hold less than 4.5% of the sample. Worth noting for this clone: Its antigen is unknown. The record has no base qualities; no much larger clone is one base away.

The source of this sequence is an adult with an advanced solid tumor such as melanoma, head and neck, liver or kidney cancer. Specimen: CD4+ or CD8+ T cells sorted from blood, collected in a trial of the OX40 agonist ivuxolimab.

The CDR3 corresponds to CASSRRAQGNTEAFF. The base sequence is TGTGCCAGCAGCAGGAGGGCGCAGGGGAACACTGAAGCTTTCTTT. Recombination linked TRBV5-5 to TRBJ1-1; 5 matching bases give a weak D call of TRBD1. From the cysteine up to the phenylalanine, the CDR3 has a length of 15 residues. The CDR3 DNA has 45 bases and is translated from base 1. V sheds 4 bases and J sheds 1 base, leaving 14 bases between their ends. CDR1 and CDR2 were assigned from the germline V gene (reference sequence) as SGHKS and YYEKEE.